Listed below are T cell receptor beta chains from one sample, sequenced in a study of graft-versus-host responses after intestinal transplantation. Profiling relied on immunoSEQ multiplex PCR, and the TCRdb table lists in-frame clones only, not all of them. The repertoire holds around 100,000 clones, with roughly 93% as singletons. The antigens of these receptors remain unknown. Sequences were derived from unstimulated CD8+ T cells sorted from spleen or lymph node cells, sampled before intestinal transplant. The receptor source for this set is a human donor who received an intestinal transplant. The CDR3 runs from the conserved cysteine through the conserved F or W. A D gene is named only where the DNA matches it firmly. The size entry is marked missing in some rows and otherwise reads once, few, many or a size class.

>NA|TRBJ2-7|TRBV5-1|NA
TGCGCCAGCAGCTTGGCCAGTGGGGGTAGTTACGAGCAGTACTTC
CASSLASGGSYEQYF
>TRBD1|TRBJ1-2|TRBV7-9|NA
TGTGCCAGCAGCTTGTGGACAGGGCTTCCCTATGGCTACACCTTC
CASSLWTGLPYGYTF
>NA|TRBJ2-2|TRBV4-1|NA
TGCGCCAGCAGCCAGTCCCCATTGAACACCGGGGAGCTGTTTTTT
CASSQSPLNTGELFF
>NA|TRBJ1-1|TRBV5-1|NA
TGCGCCAGCAGCCCCGGGGGTGGAGCCCTGAGCACTGAAGCTTTCTTT
CASSPGGGALSTEAFF
>NA|TRBJ2-1|TRBV30|NA
TGTGCCTGGAGTCTGGCCAATGAGCAGTTCTTC
CAWSLANEQFF
>TRBD1|TRBJ1-2|TRBV7-8|NA
TGTGCCAGCAGCTTGAGTCCGGGGCAGGGGGCCTGGTATGACTATGGCTACACCTTC
CASSLSPGQGAWYDYGYTF
>TRBD1|TRBJ1-2|TRBV7-9|NA
TGTGCCAGCATGGGGGACAGGGCTTTCTACACCTTC
CASMGDRAFYTF
>NA|TRBJ1-4|TRBV7-9|NA
TGTGCCAGCACACAGGGCGAGGAAAAACTGTTTTTT
CASTQGEEKLFF
>NA|TRBJ1-6|TRBV5-1|NA
TGCGCCAGCAGCTTGGACGGGCCCCCGTCACCCCTCCACTTT
CASSLDGPPSPLHF
>NA|TRBJ1-1|TRBV13|NA
TGTGCCAGCAGCCAACCCGAGGACACTGAAGCTTTCTTT
CASSQPEDTEAFF
>NA|TRBJ2-5|TRBV11-3|NA
TGTGCCAGCAGCTATCCCGGGGTTGGGGAGACCCAGTACTTC
CASSYPGVGETQYF
>NA|TRBJ2-5|TRBV2|NA
TGTGCCAGCGGGACTGGGGTAAAGATGGACCAAGAGACCCAGTACTTC
CASGTGVKMDQETQYF
>NA|TRBJ1-2|TRBV4-1|once
TGCGCCAGCAGCCAAGGAGATCAGGGACTCTATGGCTACACCTTC
CASSQGDQGLYGYTF
>TRBD1|TRBJ2-7|TRBV19|NA
TGTGCCAGTAGTCCAAGGACAGGGGCGGACGAGCAGTACTTC
CASSPRTGADEQYF
>TRBD1|TRBJ2-1|TRBV4-1|NA
TGCGCCAGCAGCTCACAATCCGGGACAGGGTACAATGAGCAGTTCTTC
CASSSQSGTGYNEQFF
>TRBD1|TRBJ1-2|TRBV6-5|NA
TGTGCCAGCAGTCAGTGGACAGGGGATAGATATGGCTACACCTTC
CASSQWTGDRYGYTF
>NA|TRBJ1-1|TRBV2|NA
TGTGCCAGCCCTCAGCCCGAAGGAGCGCGGGACACTGAAGCTTTCTTT
CASPQPEGARDTEAFF
>TRBD2|TRBJ2-2|TRBV4-1|NA
TGCGCCAGCAGCCCGACTAGCGGGGGGTTAAACACCGGGGAGCTGTTTTTT
CASSPTSGGLNTGELFF
>NA|TRBJ1-2|TRBV9|NA
TGTGCCAGCGGCCCCCCGGCCAACTATGGCTACACCTTC
CASGPPANYGYTF
>TRBD2|TRBJ2-3|TRBV19|NA
TGTGCCAGTAGTATCGGGAGGGGGGTTGGGCAGTATTTT
CASSIGRGVGQYF
>NA|TRBJ2-1|TRBV6-6|NA
TGTGCCAGCAGTTACTCGGGGGAGCAGTTCTTC
CASSYSGEQFF
>NA|TRBJ1-2|TRBV19|NA
TGTGCCAGTAGTCCCACAGAACAGGTTCTTTCTGGCTACACCTTC
CASSPTEQVLSGYTF
>TRBD1|TRBJ1-2|TRBV6-1|NA
TGTGCCAGCAGTGAAGCGGGATGGACAGGGGCCTATGGCTACACCTTC
CASSEAGWTGAYGYTF
>NA|TRBJ2-7|TRBV6-1|NA
TGTGCCAGCAGTGAATTTCAGTCAAAGGCCCACGAGCAGTACTTC
CASSEFQSKAHEQYF
>NA|TRBJ2-2|TRBV7-2|NA
TGTGCCAGCAGCCTCACCGGGGAGCTGTTTTTT
CASSLTGELFF
>TRBD2|TRBJ2-2|TRBV7-2|NA
TGTGCCAGCAGCCTAGTTGGAGGTAGCGGGTACACCGGGGAGCTGTTTTTT
CASSLVGGSGYTGELFF
>NA|TRBJ2-7|TRBV6-6|few
TGTGCCAGCAGAGACGGGGGGCCGAACGAGCAGTACTTC
CASRDGGPNEQYF
>TRBD2|TRBJ2-7|TRBV7-2|NA
TGTGCCAGCACCCCGGATGAAGGGGACTACTACGAGCAGTACTTC
CASTPDEGDYYEQYF
>NA|TRBJ2-3|TRBV5-1|NA
TGCGCCAGCAGCTTGGAACGTTTTGGCACAGATACGCAGTATTTT
CASSLERFGTDTQYF
>NA|TRBJ2-7|TRBV27|NA
TGTGCCAGCAGTTTGGTCGGGGGAGTCTACGAGCAGTACTTC
CASSLVGGVYEQYF
>TRBD1|TRBJ2-2|TRBV19|NA
TGTGCCAGTAGTATAGGGGGCACAGGGGGCACCGGGGAGCTGTTTTTT
CASSIGGTGGTGELFF
>TRBD1|TRBJ2-1|TRBV5-4|NA
TGTGCCAGCAGCTTTCGGCAGGGGGCACAGGATGAGCAGTTCTTC
CASSFRQGAQDEQFF
>NA|TRBJ2-3|TRBV4-1|few
TGCGCCAGCAGCCAAGGTGACTCAGATACGCAGTATTTT
CASSQGDSDTQYF
>NA|TRBJ1-5|TRBV28|few
TGTGCCACCTACCTGGAGCTCAATCAGCCCCAGCATTTT
CATYLELNQPQHF
>NA|TRBJ1-4|TRBV9|NA
TGTGCCAGCAGCGTAGGGGGTGGGAGAGAAAAACTGTTTTTT
CASSVGGGREKLFF
>NA|TRBJ2-5|TRBV27|NA
TGTGCCAGCAGTTTATGGACGGGGAGACAAGAGACCCAGTACTTC
CASSLWTGRQETQYF
>NA|TRBJ1-4|TRBV7-9|NA
TGTGCCAGCAGCTCGACAAACGAAAAACTGTTTTTT
CASSSTNEKLFF
>NA|TRBJ2-7|TRBV27|NA
TGTGCCAGCAGTTTAAGGGGGGGTCCGGGGGAGCAGTACTTC
CASSLRGGPGEQYF
>NA|TRBJ2-7|TRBV21-1|NA
TGTGCCAGCAGCAAACTCTCCCCGGGGGACGAGCAGTACTTC
CASSKLSPGDEQYF
>NA|TRBJ1-4|TRBV27|NA
TGTGCCAGCAGTTTGTTGGGTGTGGATGAAAAACTGTTTTTT
CASSLLGVDEKLFF
>TRBD1|TRBJ2-7|TRBV27|NA
TGTGCCAGCAGGATGGACAGGGGCTCCGAGCAGTACTTC
CASRMDRGSEQYF
>TRBD2|TRBJ2-5|TRBV4-1|NA
TGCGCCAGCAGCCTAAGTCCTAGCGGGCAAGGCGGAGAGACCCAGTACTTC
CASSLSPSGQGGETQYF
>TRBD1|TRBJ1-1|TRBV4-2|NA
TGTGCCAGCAGCGAAACCGGGACAGGGTTGGTGGGCACTGAAGCTTTCTTT
CASSETGTGLVGTEAFF
>NA|TRBJ2-7|TRBV5-1|NA
TGCGCCAGCAGCTTGGTAGGTAGAGGTGCCGAGCAGTACTTC
CASSLVGRGAEQYF
>TRBD1|TRBJ2-1|TRBV27|NA
TGTGCCAGCAGTCCTTCACTTGGGACAGGCCATTACAATGAGCAGTTCTTC
CASSPSLGTGHYNEQFF
>TRBD1|TRBJ2-1|TRBV9|NA
TGTGCCAGCAGCGATCCTCGGACAGGGGGCTTTAATGAGCAGTTCTTC
CASSDPRTGGFNEQFF
>TRBD2|TRBJ2-5|TRBV2|NA
TGTGCCAGCAGGATGACTAGCGGGGGGGCAGGAGAGACCCAGTACTTC
CASRMTSGGAGETQYF